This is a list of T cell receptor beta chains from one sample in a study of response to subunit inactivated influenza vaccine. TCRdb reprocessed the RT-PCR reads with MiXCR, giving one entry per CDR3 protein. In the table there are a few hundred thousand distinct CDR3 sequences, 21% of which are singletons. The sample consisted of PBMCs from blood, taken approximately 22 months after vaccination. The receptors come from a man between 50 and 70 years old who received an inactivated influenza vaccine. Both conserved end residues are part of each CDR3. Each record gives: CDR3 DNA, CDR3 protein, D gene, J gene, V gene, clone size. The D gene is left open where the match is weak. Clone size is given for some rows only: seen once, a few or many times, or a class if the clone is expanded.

CDR3nt: TGTGCCAGCAGCGTTGGTGGGTATGAGCAGTTCTTC
CDR3aa: CASSVGGYEQFF
d_gene: .
j_gene: TRBJ2-1
v_gene: TRBV7-2
abundance: once

CDR3nt: TGTGCCAGCACTCCGACAGGGGGCTTGGTCTATGGCTACACCTTC
CDR3aa: CASTPTGGLVYGYTF
d_gene: TRBD1
j_gene: TRBJ1-2
v_gene: TRBV12-3/TRBV12-4
abundance: many

CDR3nt: TGTGCCAGCAGTCAGGACGTGGGGGGCTACACCTTC
CDR3aa: CASSQDVGGYTF
d_gene: .
j_gene: TRBJ1-2
v_gene: TRBV6-2/TRBV6-3
abundance: few

CDR3nt: TGTGCCATCAGTGAACAGACAAACACTGAAGCTTTCTTT
CDR3aa: CAISEQTNTEAFF
d_gene: .
j_gene: TRBJ1-1
v_gene: TRBV10-3
abundance: many

CDR3nt: TGCAGTGCTAGAGGCGGGAGCAACAATGAGCAGTTCTTC
CDR3aa: CSARGGSNNEQFF
d_gene: TRBD2
j_gene: TRBJ2-1
v_gene: TRBV20-1
abundance: few

CDR3nt: TGTGCCAGCTCACCGATGAAGAGGATGGGCACAGATACGCAGTATTTT
CDR3aa: CASSPMKRMGTDTQYF
d_gene: .
j_gene: TRBJ2-3
v_gene: TRBV18
abundance: .

CDR3nt: TGTGCCAGCACTGAACTTCAGGTTAATTCACCCCTCCACTTT
CDR3aa: CASTELQVNSPLHF
d_gene: .
j_gene: TRBJ1-6
v_gene: TRBV2
abundance: .

CDR3nt: TGTGCCAGCAGTTTAAATCCAGGGCCGGACTATGGCTACACCTTC
CDR3aa: CASSLNPGPDYGYTF
d_gene: .
j_gene: TRBJ1-2
v_gene: TRBV12-3/TRBV12-4
abundance: few

CDR3nt: TGTGCCACCAGCTCCATCCGCTCTGGGGCCAACGTCCTGACTTTC
CDR3aa: CATSSIRSGANVLTF
d_gene: .
j_gene: TRBJ2-6
v_gene: TRBV15
abundance: .

CDR3nt: TGTGCCAGCAGTCGCCGGACCCCCGCCGAGCAGTTCTTC
CDR3aa: CASSRRTPAEQFF
d_gene: .
j_gene: TRBJ2-1
v_gene: TRBV12-3/TRBV12-4
abundance: .

CDR3nt: TGTGCCAGCAGCTCGACTAGCGGGGGGGCGGGCACGCAGTATTTT
CDR3aa: CASSSTSGGAGTQYF
d_gene: TRBD2
j_gene: TRBJ2-3
v_gene: TRBV7-2
abundance: .

CDR3nt: TGTGCCAGCAGCCAAGCAGGGGTCTCTGGAAACACCATATATTTT
CDR3aa: CASSQAGVSGNTIYF
d_gene: .
j_gene: TRBJ1-3
v_gene: TRBV3-1
abundance: many

CDR3nt: TGTGCCATTGGCGGAAGCTCCTATAATTCACCCCTCCACTTT
CDR3aa: CAIGGSSYNSPLHF
d_gene: .
j_gene: TRBJ1-6
v_gene: TRBV7-8
abundance: .

CDR3nt: TGTGCCAGCACCGCCTGGGGGGGCGTAGATACGCAGTATTTT
CDR3aa: CASTAWGGVDTQYF
d_gene: .
j_gene: TRBJ2-3
v_gene: TRBV12-3/TRBV12-4
abundance: many

CDR3nt: TGTGCCAGCAGCGACAGACACTACGAGCAGTACTTC
CDR3aa: CASSDRHYEQYF
d_gene: .
j_gene: TRBJ2-7
v_gene: TRBV25-1
abundance: .

CDR3nt: TGTGCCAGCAACCGGGACAGGAACACTGAAGCTTTCTTT
CDR3aa: CASNRDRNTEAFF
d_gene: TRBD1
j_gene: TRBJ1-1
v_gene: TRBV2
abundance: few

CDR3nt: TGTGCCAGCAGCCAGGCCGGGAAAATGGCTTTCTTT
CDR3aa: CASSQAGKMAFF
d_gene: .
j_gene: TRBJ1-1
v_gene: TRBV14
abundance: .

CDR3nt: TGTGCCAGCAGTAACTGGACTAGCGGGGGGCACACAGATACGCAGTATTTT
CDR3aa: CASSNWTSGGHTDTQYF
d_gene: TRBD2
j_gene: TRBJ2-3
v_gene: TRBV12-3/TRBV12-4
abundance: .

CDR3nt: TGCGCCAGCAGGCCGACGGATTTTAATGAAAAACTGTTTTTT
CDR3aa: CASRPTDFNEKLFF
d_gene: .
j_gene: TRBJ1-4
v_gene: TRBV4-1
abundance: few

CDR3nt: TGTGCCAGCAAGGACCGTCGCTCCTACAATGAGCAGTTCTTC
CDR3aa: CASKDRRSYNEQFF
d_gene: .
j_gene: TRBJ2-1
v_gene: TRBV28
abundance: few

CDR3nt: TGCGCCAGCAGTTCCGAGACAGGACAAGAGACCCAGTACTTC
CDR3aa: CASSSETGQETQYF
d_gene: .
j_gene: TRBJ2-5
v_gene: TRBV4-1
abundance: .

CDR3nt: TGTGCCAGCAGTGCCCAGACAGGGCACTACAATGAGCAGTTCTTC
CDR3aa: CASSAQTGHYNEQFF
d_gene: TRBD1
j_gene: TRBJ2-1
v_gene: TRBV6-4
abundance: few

CDR3nt: TGTGCCAGCAGCCGCGGGACCGGGACGGTCAATAATCAGCCCCAGCATTTT
CDR3aa: CASSRGTGTVNNQPQHF
d_gene: .
j_gene: TRBJ1-5
v_gene: TRBV4-2
abundance: .

CDR3nt: TGTGCCAGCAGTTCCCAGCCCAATTCACCCCTCCACTTT
CDR3aa: CASSSQPNSPLHF
d_gene: .
j_gene: TRBJ1-6
v_gene: TRBV12-3/TRBV12-4
abundance: few

CDR3nt: TGTGCCAGCAGCTTGACAGGGAAGGGCTACGAGCAGTACTTC
CDR3aa: CASSLTGKGYEQYF
d_gene: .
j_gene: TRBJ2-7
v_gene: TRBV5-5
abundance: .

CDR3nt: TGTGCCAGCAGCCGACTAGCGGGAGGGACGAGGACAGATACGCAGTATTTT
CDR3aa: CASSRLAGGTRTDTQYF
d_gene: TRBD2
j_gene: TRBJ2-3
v_gene: TRBV3-1
abundance: few

CDR3nt: TGTGCCAGCAGCTTAGCGGGAGCGGACATTCAGTACTTC
CDR3aa: CASSLAGADIQYF
d_gene: TRBD2
j_gene: TRBJ2-4
v_gene: TRBV5-4
abundance: few

CDR3nt: TGTGCCAGCTCACCAGAGGACAGTCCGAATTCACCCCTCCACTTT
CDR3aa: CASSPEDSPNSPLHF
d_gene: .
j_gene: TRBJ1-6
v_gene: TRBV18
abundance: .

CDR3nt: TGCAGTGCCCTGGACCGGATTAGTGGGGCCAACGTCCTGACTTTC
CDR3aa: CSALDRISGANVLTF
d_gene: .
j_gene: TRBJ2-6
v_gene: TRBV20-1
abundance: .

CDR3nt: TGTGCCAGCAGCCTAGGGGGCTTAAACTCTGGAAACACCATATATTTT
CDR3aa: CASSLGGLNSGNTIYF
d_gene: TRBD1
j_gene: TRBJ1-3
v_gene: TRBV12-3/TRBV12-4
abundance: .

CDR3nt: TGTGCCAGCAGACGGACAGGGTGGAATGAAAAACTGTTTTTT
CDR3aa: CASRRTGWNEKLFF
d_gene: TRBD1
j_gene: TRBJ1-4
v_gene: TRBV12-3/TRBV12-4
abundance: few

CDR3nt: TGCGCCAGCAGCCCAGGACTAGCCTCAGATACGCAGTATTTT
CDR3aa: CASSPGLASDTQYF
d_gene: TRBD2
j_gene: TRBJ2-3
v_gene: TRBV5-1
abundance: .

CDR3nt: TGCAGTGCCGATACAGGGACCTATAATTCACCCCTCCACTTT
CDR3aa: CSADTGTYNSPLHF
d_gene: .
j_gene: TRBJ1-6
v_gene: TRBV20-1
abundance: many

CDR3nt: TGTGCCAGCAGCCCGGGACACTTCTACGAGCAGTACTTC
CDR3aa: CASSPGHFYEQYF
d_gene: .
j_gene: TRBJ2-7
v_gene: TRBV3-1
abundance: few

CDR3nt: TGTGCCAGCTCACAACTGGGACTAGCGGCGAACACCGGGGAGCTGTTTTTT
CDR3aa: CASSQLGLAANTGELFF
d_gene: TRBD2
j_gene: TRBJ2-2
v_gene: TRBV18
abundance: .

CDR3nt: TGTGCCAGCAGTGAAGGAGGCCGCCAGCCCCAGCATTTT
CDR3aa: CASSEGGRQPQHF
d_gene: .
j_gene: TRBJ1-5
v_gene: TRBV25-1
abundance: .

CDR3nt: TGTGCCACTCCCCGAGGGGGACGGAACACCGGGGAGCTGTTTTTT
CDR3aa: CATPRGGRNTGELFF
d_gene: .
j_gene: TRBJ2-2
v_gene: TRBV2
abundance: few

CDR3nt: TGTGCCAGCAGTGAATTTCCGTACCTGAACACTGAAGCTTTCTTT
CDR3aa: CASSEFPYLNTEAFF
d_gene: .
j_gene: TRBJ1-1
v_gene: TRBV6-1
abundance: many

CDR3nt: TGCGCCAGCAGCTTGGCGACTAGCGGGACAGATACGCAGTATTTT
CDR3aa: CASSLATSGTDTQYF
d_gene: TRBD2
j_gene: TRBJ2-3
v_gene: TRBV5-1
abundance: few

CDR3nt: TGTGCCAGCAGCCCCTCTGGGAGGGATCAGCCCCAGCATTTT
CDR3aa: CASSPSGRDQPQHF
d_gene: .
j_gene: TRBJ1-5
v_gene: TRBV12-3/TRBV12-4
abundance: few

CDR3nt: TGCAGCGTTGAAGATCTTAGGAGGGCTGCTTTCTTT
CDR3aa: CSVEDLRRAAFF
d_gene: .
j_gene: TRBJ1-1
v_gene: TRBV29-1
abundance: many

CDR3nt: TGTGCCAGCAGCTTGTTCCCTAGACGAGATTCTAGCACAGATACGCAGTATTTT
CDR3aa: CASSLFPRRDSSTDTQYF
d_gene: .
j_gene: TRBJ2-3
v_gene: TRBV5-4
abundance: .

CDR3nt: TGTGCCAGCTCACCAAGGTCGTCTCTGGGGGAAAACATTCAGTACTTC
CDR3aa: CASSPRSSLGENIQYF
d_gene: .
j_gene: TRBJ2-4
v_gene: TRBV18
abundance: few

CDR3nt: TGTGCCAGCAGTTACTCGATTACCGACACAGATACGCAGTATTTT
CDR3aa: CASSYSITDTDTQYF
d_gene: .
j_gene: TRBJ2-3
v_gene: TRBV6-2/TRBV6-3
abundance: few